This is a list of T cell receptor beta chains from one sample in a study of blood T cell repertoires in COVID-19. Measured with immunoSEQ multiplex PCR; TCRdb has only the in-frame clones, and not every one. Of over 150,000 clones listed, around 73% are singletons. The sample comprised PBMCs or T cells enriched from blood (not recorded which). The receptors stem from a woman in her 50s who had recovered from COVID-19. CDR3s include the opening cysteine and the closing phenylalanine or tryptophan. D genes are given only for firm matches. A row's size may be missing; if present it is once, few, many or a size class.

abundance,len,d_gene,j_gene,v_gene,CDR3aa,CDR3nt
NA,14,NA,TRBJ2-7,TRBV7-2,CASSLGLISYEQYF,TGTGCCAGCAGCTTAGGGCTGATCTCCTACGAGCAGTACTTC
NA,11,NA,TRBJ2-3,TRBV6-5,CASTSTDTQYF,TGTGCCAGCACCTCGACAGATACGCAGTATTTT
many,14,NA,TRBJ1-1,TRBV2,CASRKDSSNTEAFF,TGTGCCAGCAGGAAGGACAGCTCGAACACTGAAGCTTTCTTT
NA,13,NA,TRBJ1-2,TRBV28,CASSLDNPYGYTF,TGTGCCAGCAGTTTAGACAACCCCTATGGCTACACCTTC
NA,15,TRBD1,TRBJ2-7,TRBV6-5,CASRVWGTGAYEQYF,TGTGCCAGCAGGGTGTGGGGGACAGGGGCCTACGAGCAGTACTTC
NA,13,NA,TRBJ2-7,TRBV18,CASSPFTEYEQYF,TGTGCCAGCTCACCTTTTACGGAGTACGAGCAGTACTTC
few,16,NA,TRBJ1-1,TRBV3-1/TRBV3-2,CASSQDYRVRNTEAFF,TGTGCCAGCAGCCAAGATTATCGGGTAAGGAACACTGAAGCTTTCTTT
NA,17,TRBD1,TRBJ1-2,TRBV28,CASSSWTGGLINYGYTF,TGTGCCAGCAGTTCCTGGACAGGGGGATTAATAAACTATGGCTACACCTTC
NA,15,NA,TRBJ2-2,TRBV30,CAWKGSELNTGELFF,TGTGCCTGGAAAGGCAGCGAGCTAAACACCGGGGAGCTGTTTTTT
once,16,TRBD1,TRBJ1-6,TRBV28,CASRSTDRGYNSPLHF,TGTGCCAGCAGATCCACAGACAGGGGATATAATTCACCCCTCCACTTT
NA,15,TRBD1,TRBJ1-5,TRBV5-1,CASSLEGQGNQPQHF,TGCGCCAGCAGCTTGGAGGGACAGGGGAATCAGCCCCAGCATTTT
NA,15,TRBD2,TRBJ2-1,TRBV7-3,CASSPQAGGLREQFF,TGTGCCAGCAGCCCCCAAGCGGGAGGTTTACGTGAGCAGTTCTTC
NA,19,TRBD1,TRBJ1-5,TRBV14,CASPRTRTGSFHSNQPQHF,TGTGCCAGCCCCCGTACCAGGACAGGTAGCTTCCATAGCAATCAGCCCCAGCATTTT
NA,15,NA,TRBJ1-5,TRBV4-1,CASSQDSQGYQPQHF,TGCGCCAGCAGCCAAGATTCACAGGGTTATCAGCCCCAGCATTTT
few,15,NA,TRBJ2-2,TRBV5-5,CASSLGRGNTGELFF,TGTGCCAGCAGCTTGGGAAGGGGGAACACCGGGGAGCTGTTTTTT
NA,15,TRBD2,TRBJ2-3,TRBV6-2/TRBV6-3,CASSGPGLASDTQYF,TGTGCCAGCAGTGGCCCGGGACTAGCATCAGATACGCAGTATTTT
few,18,NA,TRBJ2-4,TRBV11-3,CASSSPAASYCAKNIQYF,TGTGCCAGCAGCTCCCCAGCGGCAAGCTATTGTGCCAAAAACATTCAGTACTTC
NA,17,NA,TRBJ2-6,TRBV14,CASSQDLTWSGANVLTF,TGTGCCAGCAGCCAAGATCTCACTTGGTCAGGGGCCAACGTCCTGACTTTC
NA,11,NA,TRBJ2-5,TRBV29-1,CSVTRVETQYF,TGCAGCGTGACCAGGGTGGAGACCCAGTACTTC
NA,17,TRBD2,TRBJ2-5,TRBV4-1,CASSQVGVAGALETQYF,TGCGCCAGCAGCCAAGTTGGGGTAGCGGGAGCTCTGGAGACCCAGTACTTC
NA,15,TRBD1,TRBJ1-1,TRBV28,CASSPGTGPGTEAFF,TGTGCCAGCAGTCCGGGGACAGGGCCGGGCACTGAAGCTTTCTTT
NA,15,TRBD1,TRBJ2-5,TRBV7-9,CASSLTGGYGETQYF,TGTGCCAGCAGCTTGACAGGGGGCTATGGAGAGACCCAGTACTTC
many,15,TRBD2,TRBJ2-1,TRBV5-1,CASSLSGTSGSMQFF,TGCGCCAGCAGCTTGTCGGGGACTAGCGGGAGTATGCAGTTCTTC
NA,15,NA,TRBJ2-7,TRBV6-5,CASSYSREASYEQYF,TGTGCCAGCAGTTACTCGAGGGAGGCCTCCTACGAGCAGTACTTC
NA,14,NA,TRBJ2-2,TRBV19,CASNSGTNTGELFF,TGTGCCAGTAACAGCGGCACTAACACCGGGGAGCTGTTTTTT
NA,15,NA,TRBJ2-2,TRBV5-1,CASSLGALNTGELFF,TGCGCCAGCAGCTTGGGCGCGCTGAACACCGGGGAGCTGTTTTTT
NA,13,NA,TRBJ1-2,TRBV28,CASSLGRGWVYTF,TGTGCCAGCAGTTTGGGCCGCGGGTGGGTCTACACCTTC